Listed here is a single T cell receptor beta chain. The data stem from a study of OX40 agonist ivuxolimab in advanced cancers. About the study: Every 2 weeks, ivuxolimab was infused into the patients intravenously at between 0.01 and 10 mg/kg. Of the participants, under 50% had some prior anti-PD-1, anti-PD-L1 or anti-CTLA-4 therapy, which was allowed.

Exclusion applied to patients with autoimmune disease history or systemic immunosuppression. TCRdb's table, derived via immunoSEQ multiplex PCR, lists solely in-frame clones and lacks some. This sample has about 92,000 clones, with approximately 91% found just once. CDR1 SGHRS and CDR2 YFSETQ come from the germline V gene. The CDR3 length is 15 residues. V dropped 2 bases and J dropped 6; count of bases not matched to a gene: 6. The chain recombines TRBV5-1 with TRBJ2-7; 12 nucleotides align to TRBD1. The starting material was CD4+ or CD8+ T cells sorted from blood, obtained in a trial of the OX40 agonist ivuxolimab. The receptor comes from an adult with an advanced solid tumor such as melanoma, head and neck, liver or kidney cancer. CDR3 in amino acids: CASSLGGTGGFEQYF. CDR3 nucleotide sequence: TGCGCCAGCAGCTTAGGAGGGACAGGGGGCTTCGAGCAGTACTTC.